These 22 T cell receptor beta chains were all obtained from the same sample, sequenced in a study of response to subunit inactivated influenza vaccine. TCRdb processed the RT-PCR reads anew with MiXCR; each CDR3 protein has one entry. Among around 790,000 distinct CDR3 sequences listed, approximately 21% were seen once. The sequences come from PBMCs from blood, collected roughly 5 days after vaccination. These receptors all stem from a man aged 45 to 65 who received an inactivated influenza vaccine.

About this clonotype itself: The CDR3 ends on some other residue instead of the conserved phenylalanine or tryptophan, so this is likely a read error. This chain uses TRBV12-3 or TRBV12-4 with TRBJ2-3; 12 bases are a match to TRBD2. The CDR3 has 12 residues. CDR3 sequence (DNA): TGTACTAGCGGGAGGAGGTCAGATACGCAGTATTCT. This encodes CTSGRRSDTQYS.

The gene calls are TRBV5-1 and TRBJ2-7, with D perhaps TRBD1 (5 bases). The CDR3 has 14 amino acids. The germline V gene has CDR1 SGHRS and CDR2 YFSETQ. The V and J ends lost 1 base and 2 bases respectively, with 10 bases between them. The CDR3 loop reads CASSLQYRPYEQYF. The CDR3 DNA reads TGCGCCAGCAGCTTGCAATACAGGCCCTACGAGCAGTACTTC.

A few counts support this clonotype. V and J are TRBV24-1 and TRBJ2-1; perhaps TRBD2 as D (6 bases). The germline V gene has CDR1 KGHDR and CDR2 SFDVKD. Between the trimmed V and J ends, which lost 9 bases and 8 bases, there was a span of 22 bases. The CDR3 is made up of 15 amino acids. CDR3 in amino acids: CATSHSGVYGDEQFF. DNA of the CDR3: TGTGCCACCTCCCACTCGGGGGTTTATGGCGATGAGCAGTTCTTC.

This chain joins TRBV10-3 and TRBJ1-5; D call uncertain. CDR3 length: 13 amino acids. V shed 11 bases and J shed 5 bases, with 16 bases lying between them. Germline V gene lookup returns CDR1 ENHRY and CDR2 SYGVKD. This chain's CDR3 is CAAKDREDQPQHF. For the CDR3, the DNA is TGTGCCGCTAAGGATAGGGAAGATCAGCCCCAGCATTTT.

The gene calls are TRBV12-3 or TRBV12-4 and TRBJ2-1; the D gene is possibly TRBD2 (6 bases). Trimming removed 3 bases at V and 7 bases at J, with 16 bases between. This CDR3 is 15 amino acids long. The CDR3 DNA reads as TGTGCCAGCAGTTTGGGAGGTCTGGGCCGGAATGAGCAGTTCTTC. This sequence encodes CASSLGGLGRNEQFF.

The J gene is TRBJ1-6, the V gene TRBV6-5; no clear D. V was trimmed by 2 bases and J by 3 bases, leaving 5 bases between them. From germline, CDR1 is MNHEY and CDR2 SVGAGI. This CDR3 region has 14 residues. CDR3 bases: TGTGCCAGCAGTTACACGGACTATAATTCACCCCTCCACTTT. Translated, it gives CASSYTDYNSPLHF.

This clonotype has more than one count but fewer than ten. The CDR3, as DNA: TGTGCCAGCAGCTTCGACATAAACTACGAGCAGTACTTC. Its translation is CASSFDINYEQYF. This rearrangement joins TRBV5-5 to TRBJ2-7; D unresolved. V gave up 2 bases and J gave up 3 bases, with 9 bases separating them. This CDR3 contains 13 residues. CDR1 is SGHKS, CDR2 YYEKEE, per germline (reference sequence). Drawing the rest from reference TRBV5-5 and TRBJ2-7, the complete variable domain is DAGVTQSPTHLIKTRGQQVTLRCSPISGHKSVSWYQQVLGQGPQFIFQYYEKEERGRGNFPDRFSARQFPNYSSELNVNALLLGDSALYLCASSFDINYEQYFGPGTRLTVT.

This clonotype has just a few counts. The chain joins TRBV7-8 to TRBJ2-3; TRBD1 matches at 8 bases. The V segment lost 5 bases and the J segment 2 bases; nucleotides outside the gene matches: 12. Germline V gene lookup returns CDR1 SGHVS and CDR2 FQNEAQ. CDR3 length equals 17 residues. As DNA, the CDR3 is TGTGCCAGCAGCCCGAATCATATGGACAGGGCCACAGATACGCAGTATTTT. It yields the protein CASSPNHMDRATDTQYF.

This clonotype was observed a few times. The CDR3 sequence: CASSLIGQGHEQYF. The DNA of the CDR3 is TGCGCCAGCAGTCTCATCGGACAGGGTCACGAGCAGTACTTC. The chain is built from TRBV5-1 and TRBJ2-7; 8 bases line up with TRBD1. The CDR3 is 14 residues long. CDR1 is SGHRS and CDR2 is YFSETQ in the germline V gene. Trimming took 5 bases from V and 5 from J; bases not matched to a gene: 9.

This clonotype has a count of ten or more. The chain links TRBV13 to TRBJ2-3; 12 positions match TRBD2. In germline, CDR1 is PRHDT, CDR2 FYEKMQ (reference sequence). This CDR3 spans 24 amino acids. With V trimmed by 0 bases and J by 3 bases, 25 bases remained unmatched. CDR3 amino acids: CASSLGGRSSTLAGGGGATDTQYF. The DNA for the CDR3 is TGTGCCAGCAGCTTAGGAGGTCGGTCCTCAACACTAGCGGGAGGTGGTGGTGCTACAGATACGCAGTATTTT.

The chain uses TRBV19 and TRBJ2-7; unclear D gene. Germline V gene lookup returns CDR1 LNHDA and CDR2 SQIVND (reference sequence). The ends were cut back, 3 bases at V and 2 bases at J, with 11 bases in the middle. CDR3 length: 14 amino acids. CDR3 residues: CASSIGQLPYEQYF. As DNA, the CDR3 is TGTGCCAGTAGTATCGGGCAGCTACCCTACGAGCAGTACTTC.

This clonotype was detected only a few times. V and J are TRBV6-5 and TRBJ2-1, with a possible D match to TRBD2 (5 bases). Germline lookup yields CDR1 MNHEY and CDR2 SVGAGI. The CDR3 totals 15 residues. Between the trimmed V and J ends, which lost 2 bases and 8 bases, there was a span of 16 bases. CDR3 sequence reads: CASSYARARSYEQFF. Written as DNA, the CDR3 is TGTGCCAGCAGTTACGCGAGGGCGAGGAGCTATGAGCAGTTCTTC.

The chain recombines TRBV6-2 or TRBV6-3 with TRBJ2-3; TRBD2 aligns across 12 bases. CDR1 is MNHEY and CDR2 is SVGEGT in the germline V gene. There are 15 residues in the CDR3. Losses at the gene ends were 2 bases for V and 8 bases for J; bases not matched to a gene: 5. The CDR3 DNA sequence: TGTGCCAGCAGTTACCGGACTAGCGGGATGGCTACGCAGTATTTT. Translation: CASSYRTSGMATQYF.

This sequence joins TRBV5-1 and TRBJ1-6; tentative D call: TRBD1 (5 bases). CDR1 is SGHRS and CDR2 is YFSETQ in the germline V gene. This CDR3 is built from 17 residues. V lost 0 bases, J lost 6 bases, and 16 bases lay in between. CDR3 sequence: CASSLVRAGLPNSPLHF. The CDR3 coding sequence is TGCGCCAGCAGCTTGGTAAGGGCAGGGCTTCCTAATTCACCCCTCCACTTT.

This clonotype has a handful of counts. The V and J genes are TRBV28 and TRBJ2-3; TRBD1 matches at 9 bases. The CDR3 extends over 17 amino acids. The junction had 13 bases not matched to a gene; V was cut back by 7 bases and J by 2 bases. Germline V gives CDR1 MDHEN, CDR2 SYDVKM. CDR3 protein: CASKSSVGTGTTDTQYF. The CDR3, as DNA: TGTGCCAGCAAGTCGTCAGTCGGGACAGGGACCACAGATACGCAGTATTTT.

The chain links TRBV11-2 to TRBJ2-1; unclear D gene. The CDR3 spans 17 residues. CDR1 and CDR2 from the germline V gene are SGHAT and FQNNGV. Trimming shortened V by 1 base and J by 4 bases, and 17 bases separated the two germline ends. The CDR3 DNA sequence: TGTGCCAGCAGCTTAGTGACACCATTCTCCCCTTACAATGAGCAGTTCTTC. Its protein is CASSLVTPFSPYNEQFF. The full variable domain, in which reference TRBV11-2 and TRBJ2-1 provide the parts outside the CDR3, is EAGVAQSPRYKIIEKRQSVAFWCNPISGHATLYWYQQILGQGPKLLIQFQNNGVVDDSQLPKDRFSAERLKGVDSTLKIQPAKLEDSAVYLCASSLVTPFSPYNEQFFGPGTRLTVL.

This rearrangement joins TRBV20-1 to TRBJ2-1; the D call may be TRBD1 or TRBD2 (6 bases each). Germline V lookup: CDR1 DFQATT, CDR2 SNEGSKA (reference sequence). The CDR3 loop spans 15 amino acids. The V gene lost 5 bases and the J gene lost 0 bases, with 14 bases spanning the gap. CDR3 bases: TGCAGTGCTCGAGGGGGGCCCGGCTCCTACAATGAGCAGTTCTTC. Translating gives CSARGGPGSYNEQFF.

This clonotype was picked up a small number of times. The chain combines TRBV20-1 with TRBJ2-5; D is undetermined. The CDR3 sequence is 13 residues long. Germline CDR1 DFQATT, CDR2 SNEGSKA (reference sequence). V was clipped by 3 bases and J by 1 base, with 9 bases between them. CDR3 coding DNA: TGCAGTGCTAGGGCGCTTTCCCAAGAGACCCAGTACTTC. Translated: CSARALSQETQYF.

The gene calls are TRBV6-2 or TRBV6-3 and TRBJ1-1; possible D gene TRBD1, 5 bases. The length of the CDR3 is 15 residues. Trimming took 7 bases from V and 2 from J, leaving 17 bases between them. CDR1 is MNHEY and CDR2 is SVGEGT in the germline V gene. For the CDR3, the DNA is TGTGCCAGCACTAACCCCCGGACATTAAACACTGAAGCTTTCTTT. Amino acids: CASTNPRTLNTEAFF.

V usage is TRBV19 and J usage is TRBJ2-7; D may be TRBD1 (6 bases). The CDR3 is made up of 14 amino acids. Trimming took off 5 bases at V and 3 bases at J, with 14 bases between the two ends. CDR1 LNHDA and CDR2 SQIVND come from the germline V gene (reference sequence). DNA for the CDR3: TGTGCCAGTAGTGCCCGGGACATAGACTACGAGCAGTACTTC. It encodes CASSARDIDYEQYF.

This clonotype was detected a few times. The genes are TRBV5-1 and TRBJ1-6, with D possibly matching TRBD1 (5 bases). V dropped 0 bases and J dropped 10 bases, with 11 bases sitting between them. This CDR3 comprises 14 residues. Germline V gene lookup returns CDR1 SGHRS and CDR2 YFSETQ. CDR3 sequence (DNA): TGCGCCAGCAGCTTGGCTGACAGACGCTCACCCCTCCACTTT. Translation gives CASSLADRRSPLHF.

With respect to this clonotype: This may be a read error: a much more frequent sequence differs by one nucleotide. The V call is TRBV20-1, the J call TRBJ2-3; D is tentatively TRBD1 or TRBD2 (6 bases each). Trimming took 3 bases from V and 4 from J, leaving 11 bases between them. This CDR3 region has 13 residues. CDR1 is DFQATT and CDR2 is SNEGSKA in the germline V gene (reference sequence). CDR3 sequence (DNA): TGCAGTGCTAGTTCGGGGGCCCCAGATACGCAGTATTTT. It is translated as CSASSGAPDTQYF.